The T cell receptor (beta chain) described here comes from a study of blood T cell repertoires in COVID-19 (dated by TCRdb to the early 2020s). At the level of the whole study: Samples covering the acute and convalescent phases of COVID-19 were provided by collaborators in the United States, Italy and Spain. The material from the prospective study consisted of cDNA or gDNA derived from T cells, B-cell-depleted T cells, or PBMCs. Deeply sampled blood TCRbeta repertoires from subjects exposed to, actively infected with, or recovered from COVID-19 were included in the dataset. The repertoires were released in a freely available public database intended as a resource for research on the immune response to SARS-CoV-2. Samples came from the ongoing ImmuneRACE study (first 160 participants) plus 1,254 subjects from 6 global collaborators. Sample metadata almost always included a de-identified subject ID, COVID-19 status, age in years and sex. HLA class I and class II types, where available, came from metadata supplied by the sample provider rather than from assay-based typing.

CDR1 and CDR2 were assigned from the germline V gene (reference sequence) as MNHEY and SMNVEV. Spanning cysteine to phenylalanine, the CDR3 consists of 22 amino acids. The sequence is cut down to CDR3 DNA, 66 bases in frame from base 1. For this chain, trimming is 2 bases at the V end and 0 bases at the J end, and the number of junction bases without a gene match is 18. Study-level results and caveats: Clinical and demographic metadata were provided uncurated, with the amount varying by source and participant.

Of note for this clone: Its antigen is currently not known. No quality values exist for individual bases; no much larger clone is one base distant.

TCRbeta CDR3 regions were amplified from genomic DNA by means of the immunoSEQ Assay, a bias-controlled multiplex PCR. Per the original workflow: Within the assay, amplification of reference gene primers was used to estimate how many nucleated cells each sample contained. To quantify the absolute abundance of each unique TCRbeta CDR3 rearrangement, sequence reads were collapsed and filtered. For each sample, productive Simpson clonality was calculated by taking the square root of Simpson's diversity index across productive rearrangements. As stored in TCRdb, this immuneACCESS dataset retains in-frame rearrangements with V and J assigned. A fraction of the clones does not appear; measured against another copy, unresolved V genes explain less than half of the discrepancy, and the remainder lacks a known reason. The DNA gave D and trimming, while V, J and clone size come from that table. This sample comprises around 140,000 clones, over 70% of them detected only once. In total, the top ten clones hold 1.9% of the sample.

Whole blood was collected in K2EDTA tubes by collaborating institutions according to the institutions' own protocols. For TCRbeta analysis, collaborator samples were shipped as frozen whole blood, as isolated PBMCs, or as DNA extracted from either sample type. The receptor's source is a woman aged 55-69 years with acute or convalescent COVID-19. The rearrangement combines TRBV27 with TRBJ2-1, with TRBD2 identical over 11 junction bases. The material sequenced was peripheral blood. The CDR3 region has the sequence CASSLAATTSGMFASSYNEQFF. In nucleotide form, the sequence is TGTGCCAGCAGTTTAGCCGCGACGACTAGCGGGATGTTTGCGAGCTCCTACAATGAGCAGTTCTTC.